This T cell receptor beta chain was captured by sequencing in a study of CD8 T cells in ankylosing spondylitis. The CDR3 has 16 residues. Germline-derived CDR1 and CDR2 are MGHRA and YSYEKL. The ends lost 5 bases at V and 4 bases at J; junction bases unmatched: 7. TCRdb re-derived calls from the 5' RACE reads in MiXCR, one entry per CDR3 protein. The table shows some 240,000 distinct CDR3 sequences, with about 20% occurring only once. This clonotype was seen a handful of times. The sequence was collected from a male donor with ankylosing spondylitis or in good health (not recorded which). Material for sequencing was blood, either unsorted or a sorted T cell fraction (not recorded which). The V call is TRBV4-1, the J call TRBJ2-2; 10 bases align to TRBD2. CDR3 coding DNA: TGCGCCAGCAGCGGGGCTAGCGGGAGCTCCACCGGGGAGCTGTTTTTT. Translated: CASSGASGSSTGELFF.